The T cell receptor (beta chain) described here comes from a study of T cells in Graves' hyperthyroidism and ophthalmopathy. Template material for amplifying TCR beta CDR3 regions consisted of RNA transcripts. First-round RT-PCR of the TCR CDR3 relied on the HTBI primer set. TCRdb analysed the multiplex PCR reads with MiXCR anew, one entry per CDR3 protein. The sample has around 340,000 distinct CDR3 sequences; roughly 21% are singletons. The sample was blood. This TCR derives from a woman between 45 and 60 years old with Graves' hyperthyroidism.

For the CDR3, the DNA is TGTGCCAGCAGCCGACTTCGCACAGATACGCAGTATTTT. Protein: CASSRLRTDTQYF. The chain uses TRBV2 and TRBJ2-3; D is unclear. Germline V gene data show CDR1 as SNHLY and CDR2 as FYNNEI. CDR3 length: 13 residues. V was cut by 6 bases and J by 1 base, with 8 bases left in between.